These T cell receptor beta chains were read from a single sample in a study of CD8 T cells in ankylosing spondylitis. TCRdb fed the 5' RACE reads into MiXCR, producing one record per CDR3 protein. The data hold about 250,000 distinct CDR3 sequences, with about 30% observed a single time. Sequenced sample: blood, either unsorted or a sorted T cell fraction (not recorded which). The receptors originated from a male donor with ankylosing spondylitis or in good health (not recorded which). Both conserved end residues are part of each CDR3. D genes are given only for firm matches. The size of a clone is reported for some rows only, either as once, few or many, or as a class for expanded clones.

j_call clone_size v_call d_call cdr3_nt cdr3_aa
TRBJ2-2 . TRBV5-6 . TGTGCCAGCAGCCCTGACAGGCGTATTACCGGGGAGCTGTTTTTT CASSPDRRITGELFF
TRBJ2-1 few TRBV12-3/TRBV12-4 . TGTGCCAGCACTCGAAGCCCCGGTACCTACAATGAGCAGTTCTTC CASTRSPGTYNEQFF
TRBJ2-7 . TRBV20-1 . TGCAGTGGCCTGCCGGGAACCGTCCCGGTCGACGAGCAGTACTTC CSGLPGTVPVDEQYF
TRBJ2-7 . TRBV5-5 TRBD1 TGTGCCAGCAGCTCCCTGGACAGGCAGGACGAGCAGTACTTC CASSSLDRQDEQYF
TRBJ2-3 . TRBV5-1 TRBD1 TGCGCCAGCAGCTTGGGACAGGGGGAATCGGTTTACACAGATACGCAGTATTTT CASSLGQGESVYTDTQYF
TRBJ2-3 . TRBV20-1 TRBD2 TGCAGTGCTAGAGTTCTGGGACTAGCGGACACAGATACGCAGTATTTT CSARVLGLADTDTQYF
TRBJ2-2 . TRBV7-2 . TGTGCCAGCAGGGGTCTTAGCGTCGACACCGGGGAGCTGTTTTTT CASRGLSVDTGELFF
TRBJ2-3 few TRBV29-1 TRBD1 TGCAGCGCGGGACAGAACACAGATACGCAGTATTTT CSAGQNTDTQYF
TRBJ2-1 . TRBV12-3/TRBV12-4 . TGTGCCAGCAGTTTTGGGTTGGGGGACCCCTCGCGAAGGGGAATAAATGAGCAGTTCTTC CASSFGLGDPSRRGINEQFF
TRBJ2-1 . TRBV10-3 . TGTGCCATCACCGACAGGGGAGGGTTAGGTGGGAATGAGCAGTTCTTC CAITDRGGLGGNEQFF
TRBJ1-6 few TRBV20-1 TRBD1 TGCAGTGCGGGACAGAGTAATTCACCCCTCCACTTT CSAGQSNSPLHF
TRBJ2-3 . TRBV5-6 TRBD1 TGTGCCACCGGACAGGGGGCGGGAGATACGCAGTATTTT CATGQGAGDTQYF
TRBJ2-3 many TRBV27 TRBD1 TGTGCCAGCACCCCATCCCGGGACAGAGACCAAACAGATACGCAGTATTTT CASTPSRDRDQTDTQYF
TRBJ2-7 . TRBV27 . TGTGCCAGCAGTTTATCGGGCCCGAAACTACGAGGGGAGCAGTACTTC CASSLSGPKLRGEQYF
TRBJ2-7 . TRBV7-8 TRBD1 TGTGCCAGCAGCGTACAGGGGGCGTACGAGCAGTACTTC CASSVQGAYEQYF
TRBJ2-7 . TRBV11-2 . TGTGCCAGCAGCTTGTCTGGCGGGGACGGCGAGCAGTACTTC CASSLSGGDGEQYF
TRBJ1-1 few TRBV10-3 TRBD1 TGTGCCATCAGTACGGGACAGAAGAACACTGAAGCTTTCTTT CAISTGQKNTEAFF
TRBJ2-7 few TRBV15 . TGTGCCACCAGCAGAGGACAGCTACGCTCCTACGAGCAGTACTTC CATSRGQLRSYEQYF
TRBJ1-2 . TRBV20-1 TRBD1 TGCAGTGCTAACCCTGGGGCAGGGGGAGGCTACACCTTC CSANPGAGGGYTF
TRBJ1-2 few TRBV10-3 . TGTGCCATCAGTACCTCCCTTCTTGGGGGAGAGACTAACTATGGCTACACCTTC CAISTSLLGGETNYGYTF
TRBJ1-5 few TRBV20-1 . TGCAGTGCTAGACAAGACAGGCGGGCAATCCAGCCCCAGCATTTT CSARQDRRAIQPQHF
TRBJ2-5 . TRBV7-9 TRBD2 TGTGCCAGCAGTTCTCAATTCGGGGGGGTTGGAAAGACCCAGTACTTC CASSSQFGGVGKTQYF
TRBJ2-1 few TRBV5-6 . TGTGCCAGCAGACCGCGTCGATACAATGAGCAGTTCTTC CASRPRRYNEQFF
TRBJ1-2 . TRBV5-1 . TGCGCCAGCAGCTTGGAGGGGCCTAGCTATGGCTACACCTTC CASSLEGPSYGYTF
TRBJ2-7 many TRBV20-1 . TGCAGTGCTACCGGGACGGAGAGCTCCTACGAGCAGTACTTC CSATGTESSYEQYF
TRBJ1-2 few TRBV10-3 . TGTGCCATCAGTGAGTCCCTAAATGGACAGGGCTACACCTTC CAISESLNGQGYTF
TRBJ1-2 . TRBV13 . TGTGCCAGCAGGTTAGGCGGGGGCGTCAATGGCTACACCTTC CASRLGGGVNGYTF
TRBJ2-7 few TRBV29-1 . TGCAGCGTCGAGGTGGAGGGCGGGCAGTACTTC CSVEVEGGQYF
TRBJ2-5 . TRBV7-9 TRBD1 TGTGCCAGCAGCCGCCGGGACAGGGGAAAAGAGACCCAGTACTTC CASSRRDRGKETQYF
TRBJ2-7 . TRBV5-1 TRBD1 TGCGCCAGCAGCCCGGGACCGGGACAGAACTACGAGCAGTACTTC CASSPGPGQNYEQYF
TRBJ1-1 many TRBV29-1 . TGCAGCGTTGAAGGTCGGTTGAACACTGAAGCTTTCTTT CSVEGRLNTEAFF
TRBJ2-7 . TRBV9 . TGTGCCAGCAGCCCCGAAAGCTCCTACGAGCAGTACTTC CASSPESSYEQYF
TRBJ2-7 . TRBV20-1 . TGCTGTGCTAGAGAAAGTACGACAGTCGCCTCCTACGAGCAGTACTTC CCARESTTVASYEQYF
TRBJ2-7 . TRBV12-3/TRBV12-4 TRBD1 TGTGCCAGCACCCCGGGACAGGTCGTCTACGAGCAGTACTTC CASTPGQVVYEQYF
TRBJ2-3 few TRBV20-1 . TGCAGTGCTAGGCACCGGGGGATACAAAGCACAGATACGCAGTATTTT CSARHRGIQSTDTQYF
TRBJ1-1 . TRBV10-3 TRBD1 TGTGCCATCAGTGCCCCGGACAGGGTGCGGACTGAAGCTTTCTTT CAISAPDRVRTEAFF
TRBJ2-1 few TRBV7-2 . TGTGCCAGCAGCTTGGACCAGGGAACTGAGCAGTTCTTC CASSLDQGTEQFF
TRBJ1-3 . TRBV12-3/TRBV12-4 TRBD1 TGTGCCAGCAGCCCGTCGGGACAGTCGAGGGGGGACACCATATATTTT CASSPSGQSRGDTIYF
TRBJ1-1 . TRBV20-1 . TGCAGACCACCGACAGGGAACACTGAAGCTTTCTTT CRPPTGNTEAFF
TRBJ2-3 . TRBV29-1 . TGCAGCGTTGGTCCCCCAGCGATTGCAGATACGCAGTATTTT CSVGPPAIADTQYF
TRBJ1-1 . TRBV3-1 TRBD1 TGTGCCAGCAGCCTCGGGACAGGGTCGAACACTGAAGCTTTCTTT CASSLGTGSNTEAFF
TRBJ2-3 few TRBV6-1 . TGTGCCAGCACCCCGACTGGGGACCTTTACACAGATACGCAGTATTTT CASTPTGDLYTDTQYF
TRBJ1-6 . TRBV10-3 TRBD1 TGTGCCATCAGTGGGACAGGGGTTTCGGCCCTCCACTTT CAISGTGVSALHF
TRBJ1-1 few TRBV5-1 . TGCGCCAGCAGCTCGTTGTGGGGGAACACTGAAGCTTTCTTT CASSSLWGNTEAFF
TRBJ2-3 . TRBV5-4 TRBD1 TGTGCCAGCAGCTCCCGTACAGGGGGCCCAGATACGCAGTATTTT CASSSRTGGPDTQYF
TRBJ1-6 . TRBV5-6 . TGTGCCAGCAGCTCAAGGACGGTCTATAATTCACCCCTCCACTTT CASSSRTVYNSPLHF
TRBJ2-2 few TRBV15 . TGTGCCACCAGTACCGACAGACATACCACCGGGGAGCTGTTTTTT CATSTDRHTTGELFF
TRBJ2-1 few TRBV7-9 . TGTGCCAGCAGCCTGTTACTCCCCGGGGTCAATGAGCAGTTCTTC CASSLLLPGVNEQFF
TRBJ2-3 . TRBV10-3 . TGTGCCATCAGTAACCCAGGTGCGGCCTTCACAGATACGCAGTATTTT CAISNPGAAFTDTQYF
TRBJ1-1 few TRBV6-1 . TGTGCCAGCTCCCCGGCCTGGCTGGGGGAAGTGCAGAACACTGAAGCTTTCTTT CASSPAWLGEVQNTEAFF
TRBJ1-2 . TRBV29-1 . TGCAGCGCTACGGTCGGACGGGGGTTTCAAAACTATGGCTACACCTTC CSATVGRGFQNYGYTF